These 29 T cell receptor beta chains originate from one sample sequenced in a study of PD-1 blockade in classical Hodgkin lymphoma. Profiling relied on immunoSEQ multiplex PCR, and the TCRdb table lists in-frame clones only, not all of them. The repertoire holds 31,000 or so clones, with approximately 65% as singletons. Time point given: cycle 4 day 1 (C4D1), after 6 weeks of nivolumab. The patients all showed relapse after autologous stem cell transplantation, while their brentuximab vedotin exposure varied. Sequences were derived from peripheral blood mononuclear cells (PBMCs), sampled before the fourth cycle of nivolumab. These receptors originate from a human donor with classical Hodgkin lymphoma.

The V call is TRBV7-9, the J call TRBJ2-5; unclear D gene. V was shortened by 0 bases and J by 3 bases, with 8 bases between the two germline ends. CDR3 size: 14 residues. Per germline, CDR1 SEHNR and CDR2 FQNEAQ (reference sequence). The CDR3 spells CASSLASREETQYF. The CDR3 DNA is TGTGCCAGCAGCTTAGCAAGCAGAGAAGAGACCCAGTACTTC.

The V call is TRBV5-1, the J call TRBJ2-2, with 12 bases identical to TRBD2. Germline loops: CDR1 SGHRS, CDR2 YFSETQ. The junction had 9 bases not matched to a gene; V was cut back by 4 bases and J by 2 bases. This CDR3 contains 18 residues. The CDR3 bases are TGCGCCAGCAGCCGGAGGACTAGCGGGGCGATTAACACCGGGGAGCTGTTTTTT. Translated, it gives CASSRRTSGAINTGELFF.

J is TRBJ2-1 and V is TRBV15; D might be TRBD2 (6 bases). Trimming pared 5 bases from V and 5 bases from J, leaving 16 bases between. CDR3 size: 15 residues. Germline V CDR1 and CDR2: LNHNV, YYDKDF (reference sequence). CDR3 sequence reads: CATSLDGTRNNEQFF. The CDR3, as DNA: TGTGCCACCAGCCTAGACGGGACTCGAAACAATGAGCAGTTCTTC. The complete variable domain, with remaining parts taken from reference TRBV15 and TRBJ2-1, reads DAMVIQNPRYQVTQFGKPVTLSCSQTLNHNVMYWYQQKSSQAPKLLFHYYDKDFNNEADTPDNFQSRRPNTSFCFLDIRSPGLGDTAMYLCATSLDGTRNNEQFFGPGTRLTVL.

The CDR3 coding sequence is TGTGCCAGCAGGGGGACAGCCAACACCGGGGAGCTGTTTTTT. Protein sequence: CASRGTANTGELFF. This rearrangement joins TRBV2 to TRBJ2-2, with TRBD1 identical over 7 bases. V lost 6 bases to trimming and J lost 2 bases; unmatched junction nucleotides: 3. Germline CDR1 is SNHLY and CDR2 is FYNNEI. This CDR3 spans 14 amino acids.

The chain is built from TRBV2 and TRBJ2-7; possibly TRBD2 for D (6 bases). This CDR3 is 14 amino acids long. The germline gives CDR1 SNHLY, CDR2 FYNNEI. V lost 8 bases, J lost 3 bases, and 17 bases lay in between. Here the CDR3 reads CASGVVPAGYEQYF. For the CDR3, the DNA is TGTGCCAGCGGGGTTGTTCCAGCGGGCTACGAGCAGTACTTC.

This clone was counted only a few times. The chain carries TRBV25-1 and TRBJ1-2; D is ambiguous. This CDR3 has 13 residues. Germline CDR1 reads MGHDK; CDR2 reads SYGVNS. V was clipped by 5 bases and J by 5 bases, with 12 bases between them. The CDR3, as DNA: TGTGCCAGCAGTAGGGATGTTTTGTATGGCTACACCTTC. Amino acids: CASSRDVLYGYTF.

This rearrangement joins TRBV9 to TRBJ2-2; D is undetermined. V was shortened by 0 bases and J by 5 bases, with 17 bases between the two germline ends. Germline loops: CDR1 SGDLS, CDR2 YYNGEE. There are 17 residues in the CDR3. The CDR3 DNA sequence: TGTGCCAGCAGCGTAGAACTTTACCGAAGGGAAACCGGGGAGCTGTTTTTT. As protein: CASSVELYRRETGELFF.

This clone was seen only a few times. V is TRBV10-3 and J is TRBJ1-1; TRBD1 matches at 7 bases. Germline V gene data show CDR1 as ENHRY and CDR2 as SYGVKD. V lost 4 bases to trimming and J lost 11 bases; unmatched junction nucleotides: 4. The CDR3 is 11 amino acids. CDR3 amino acids: CAISVRGMAFF. Here the CDR3 DNA reads TGTGCCATCAGTGTCAGGGGGATGGCTTTCTTT.

The chain uses TRBV5-8 and TRBJ2-7, with D hard to call. Trimming took off 4 bases at V and 3 bases at J, with 5 bases between the two ends. Germline-derived CDR1 and CDR2 are SGHTS and YDEGEE. This CDR3 is 11 amino acids long. The CDR3 sequence is CASSLYYEQYF. DNA for the CDR3: TGTGCCAGCAGCCTGTACTACGAGCAGTACTTC.

V and J are TRBV14 and TRBJ2-3; D might be TRBD2 (5 bases). The V and J ends lost 3 bases and 3 bases respectively, with 22 bases between them. The CDR3 spans 18 residues. Germline-derived CDR1 and CDR2 are SGHDN and FVKESK. The CDR3 spells CASSHYLSGAIGTDTQYF. Here the CDR3 DNA reads TGTGCCAGCAGCCATTATTTGAGCGGAGCTATTGGTACAGATACGCAGTATTTT. Drawing the rest from reference TRBV14 and TRBJ2-3, the complete variable domain is EAGVTQFPSHSVIEKGQTVTLRCDPISGHDNLYWYRRVMGKEIKFLLHFVKESKQDESGMPNNRFLAERTGGTYSTLKVQPAELEDSGVYFCASSHYLSGAIGTDTQYFGPGTRLTVL.

This chain uses TRBV30 with TRBJ2-4; 7 positions agree with TRBD2. The CDR3 length is 14 residues. Per germline, CDR1 GTSNPN and CDR2 SVGIG (reference sequence). V shed 5 bases and J 9 bases; nucleotides not matched to a gene: 13. The CDR3 is CAWAGDSSGFIQYF. The CDR3 nucleotides are TGTGCCTGGGCGGGGGACTCAAGCGGATTCATTCAGTACTTC.

The chain joins TRBV29-1 to TRBJ2-7; D perhaps matches TRBD2 (5 bases). CDR3 length: 12 residues. With 3 bases removed from V and 6 bases from J, the gap between germline ends came to 12 bases. Germline V lookup: CDR1 SQVTM, CDR2 ANQGSEA. CDR3 loop: CSVDPGMGEQYF. The CDR3 nucleotides read TGCAGCGTTGACCCGGGGATGGGCGAGCAGTACTTC.

V and J are TRBV2 and TRBJ2-6; no clear D. V dropped 4 bases and J dropped 4 bases, with 11 bases sitting between them. Germline V gene lookup returns CDR1 SNHLY and CDR2 FYNNEI. The CDR3 spans 15 residues. The CDR3 loop reads CASSAPDGGANVLTF. The CDR3 DNA reads TGTGCCAGCAGTGCCCCAGATGGGGGGGCCAACGTCCTGACTTTC.

The gene calls are TRBV7-9 and TRBJ2-5; 9 bases agree with TRBD2. Germline lookup yields CDR1 SEHNR and CDR2 FQNEAQ (reference sequence). The CDR3 spans 13 residues. Trimming at V came to 8 bases and at J to 5 bases, leaving 6 bases not matched to a gene. The CDR3 here is CASLLSGSETQYF. Here the CDR3 DNA reads TGTGCCAGCCTACTTAGCGGGAGTGAGACCCAGTACTTC.

Only one count was recorded for this clone. The chain recombines TRBV12-2 with TRBJ2-4; the table's D call, TRBD2, has no DNA check behind it. TRBV12-2 is classified as a pseudogene. There are 18 residues in the CDR3. The CDR3: CASRDPAGGRWAKNIQYF. CDR3 coding DNA: TGTGCAAGTCGCGACCCGGCGGGTGGCAGGTGGGCCAAAAACATTCAGTACTTC.

This clone was seen only a few times. V usage is TRBV19 and J usage is TRBJ1-2; the match to TRBD1 covers 10 bases. Trimming took 5 bases from V and 4 from J; bases not matched to a gene: 10. The CDR3 spans 16 residues. Per germline, CDR1 LNHDA and CDR2 SQIVND (reference sequence). CDR3 in amino acids: CASSPIPGQGIYGYTF. CDR3 sequence (DNA): TGTGCCAGTAGTCCAATACCGGGACAGGGGATCTATGGCTACACCTTC.

This clone was seen a few times. V gene TRBV11-2 combines with J gene TRBJ2-1; D possibly corresponds to TRBD1 (5 bases). Germline V gene lookup returns CDR1 SGHAT and CDR2 FQNNGV. The CDR3 runs 15 residues. Trimming pared 1 base from V and 2 bases from J, leaving 9 bases between. The CDR3 here is CASSLGTGAYNEQFF. The CDR3 nucleotides read TGTGCCAGCAGCTTAGGCACAGGAGCCTACAATGAGCAGTTCTTC. The whole variable domain, remainder taken from reference TRBV11-2 and TRBJ2-1, is EAGVAQSPRYKIIEKRQSVAFWCNPISGHATLYWYQQILGQGPKLLIQFQNNGVVDDSQLPKDRFSAERLKGVDSTLKIQPAKLEDSAVYLCASSLGTGAYNEQFFGPGTRLTVL.

V is TRBV6-6 and J is TRBJ2-7; TRBD1 is a possible D gene (5 bases). The germline V gene has CDR1 MNHNY and CDR2 SVGAGI (reference sequence). Deletions cut 0 bases from V and 2 bases from J, with 8 bases between. The CDR3 consists of 14 residues. The chain's CDR3 is CASSYSPGPYEQYF. The CDR3 DNA reads as TGTGCCAGCAGTTACTCGCCAGGGCCCTACGAGCAGTACTTC.

CDR3 sequence: CATRRGPENGYTF. CDR3 sequence (DNA): TGTGCCACCAGGAGGGGACCAGAGAATGGCTACACCTTC. The V call is TRBV15, the J call TRBJ1-2, with a tentative D call TRBD1 (5 bases). CDR1 is LNHNV and CDR2 is YYDKDF in the germline V gene (reference sequence). The CDR3 totals 13 residues. The ends were cut back, 6 bases at V and 6 bases at J, with 14 bases in the middle.

This clone was detected a few times. This sequence joins TRBV6-5 and TRBJ1-1; 8 bases line up with TRBD1. V lost 2 bases, J lost 1 base, and 0 bases stayed unmatched. This CDR3 is 14 amino acids long. CDR1 is MNHEY and CDR2 is SVGAGI in the germline V gene. CDR3 coding DNA: TGTGCCAGCAGTTACGGGACAGGGAACACTGAAGCTTTCTTT. It yields the protein CASSYGTGNTEAFF.

This rearrangement joins TRBV10-3 to TRBJ2-7, with D tentatively TRBD1 (6 bases). Trimming removed 6 bases at V and 2 bases at J, with 14 bases between. CDR1 is ENHRY, CDR2 SYGVKD, per germline. This CDR3 has 14 amino acids. CDR3 loop: CAIRGDRMTYEQYF. CDR3 sequence (DNA): TGTGCCATCAGGGGAGACAGGATGACCTACGAGCAGTACTTC.

This chain uses TRBV19 with TRBJ2-7; D ambiguous. Germline V gene sequence: CDR1 LNHDA, CDR2 SQIVND (reference sequence). CDR3 length equals 11 residues. V lost 6 bases to trimming and J lost 3 bases, with 6 bases between them. The CDR3: CASSLNYEQYF. Written as DNA, the CDR3 is TGTGCCAGTAGCCTTAACTACGAGCAGTACTTC. Full variable domain (missing parts from reference TRBV19 and TRBJ2-7): DGGITQSPKYLFRKEGQNVTLSCEQNLNHDAMYWYRQDPGQGLRLIYYSQIVNDFQKGDIAEGYSVSREKKESFPLTVTSAQKNPTAFYLCASSLNYEQYFGPGTRLTVT.

The genes are TRBV4-2 and TRBJ1-2; D is unresolved. V lost 0 bases, J lost 8 bases, and 13 bases lay in between. Germline V lookup: CDR1 LGHNA, CDR2 YNFKEQ. The CDR3 sequence is 14 residues long. CDR3 protein: CASSQDGGSRGYTF. CDR3 bases: TGTGCCAGCAGCCAAGATGGCGGGTCCCGGGGCTACACCTTC.

V is TRBV5-4 and J is TRBJ2-3; 7 nucleotides align to TRBD1. CDR1 SGHNT and CDR2 YYREEE come from the germline V gene (reference sequence). This CDR3 contains 15 residues. V was clipped by 0 bases and J by 5 bases; unmatched bases: 6. This CDR3 reads CASSLDGTALDTQYF. DNA of the CDR3: TGTGCCAGCAGCTTGGATGGGACAGCTTTAGATACGCAGTATTTT.

This clone is categorized as medium-sized. The chain joins TRBV27 to TRBJ1-5, with D unresolved. Germline-derived CDR1 and CDR2 are MNHEY and SMNVEV (reference sequence). The CDR3 is 13 residues long. V was cut by 1 base and J by 1 base, with 2 bases left in between. CDR3 in amino acids: CASSLLSNQPQHF. The CDR3 DNA reads TGTGCCAGCAGTTTATTAAGCAATCAGCCCCAGCATTTT.

V and J are TRBV5-4 and TRBJ2-1; no clear D. The CDR3 spans 15 residues. The V end lost 4 bases, the J end lost 5 bases, and 16 bases lay between the germline ends. Germline V gene data show CDR1 as SGHNT and CDR2 as YYREEE (reference sequence). DNA for the CDR3: TGTGCCAGCAGCCTTGGTCCGGCCGAAGACAATGAGCAGTTCTTC. The encoded protein is CASSLGPAEDNEQFF. The full variable domain, completed using reference TRBV5-4 and TRBJ2-1, is ETGVTQSPTHLIKTRGQQVTLRCSSQSGHNTVSWYQQALGQGPQFIFQYYREEENGRGNFPPRFSGLQFPNYSSELNVNALELDDSALYLCASSLGPAEDNEQFFGPGTRLTVL.

Only one count was recorded for this clone. The chain couples TRBV5-1 to TRBJ1-1; TRBD1 aligns across 7 bases. The CDR3 extends over 13 amino acids. Germline trimming cut 7 bases from V and 5 bases from J; bases unmatched to any gene: 8. Germline V gives CDR1 SGHRS, CDR2 YFSETQ. CDR3 amino acids: CASAPTGRTEAFF. The CDR3 nucleotides read TGCGCCAGCGCTCCGACAGGGCGTACTGAAGCTTTCTTT.

The rearrangement links TRBV7-2 to TRBJ1-1; 8 bases line up with TRBD1. There are 14 residues in the CDR3. V lost 2 bases to trimming and J lost 7 bases; unmatched junction nucleotides: 6. Germline loops: CDR1 SGHTA, CDR2 FQGNSA. CDR3 sequence (DNA): TGTGCCAGCAGCTTACAGGGGGCAGGAGGTGAAGCTTTCTTT. Protein sequence: CASSLQGAGGEAFF. The variable domain in full, completed from reference TRBV7-2 and TRBJ1-1, reads GAGVSQSPSNKVTEKGKDVELRCDPISGHTALYWYRQSLGQGLEFLIYFQGNSAPDKSGLPSDRFSAERTGGSVSTLTIQRTQQEDSAVYLCASSLQGAGGEAFFGQGTRLTVV.

This clone was seen only once. The V call is TRBV6-4, the J call TRBJ2-2, with D possibly being TRBD1 (5 bases). Germline V gene lookup returns CDR1 MRHNA and CDR2 SNTAGT. This CDR3 region has 15 residues. V lost 6 bases, J lost 5 bases, and 16 bases lay in between. The CDR3 region is CASRTTAQGTGELFF. The CDR3 DNA is TGTGCCAGCAGAACGACAGCACAAGGGACCGGGGAGCTGTTTTTT.